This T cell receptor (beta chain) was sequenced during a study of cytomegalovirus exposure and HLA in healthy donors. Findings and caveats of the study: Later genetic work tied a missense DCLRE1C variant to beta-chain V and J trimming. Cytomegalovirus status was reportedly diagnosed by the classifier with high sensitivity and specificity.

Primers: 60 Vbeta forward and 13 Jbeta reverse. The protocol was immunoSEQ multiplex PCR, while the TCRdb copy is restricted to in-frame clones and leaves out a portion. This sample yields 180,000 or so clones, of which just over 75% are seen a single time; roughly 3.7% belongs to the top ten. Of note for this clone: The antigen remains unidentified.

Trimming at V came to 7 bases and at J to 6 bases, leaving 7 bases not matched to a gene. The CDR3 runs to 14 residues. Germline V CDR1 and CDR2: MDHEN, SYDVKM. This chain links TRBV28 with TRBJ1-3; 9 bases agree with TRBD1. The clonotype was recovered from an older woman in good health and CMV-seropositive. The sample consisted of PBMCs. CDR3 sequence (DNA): TGTGCCAGCACCCGGGACAGGGTTGAAAACACCATATATTTT. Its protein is CASTRDRVENTIYF. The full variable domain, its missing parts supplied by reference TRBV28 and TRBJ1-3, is DVKVTQSSRYLVKRTGEKVFLECVQDMDHENMFWYRQDPGLGLRLIYFSYDVKMKEKGDIPEGYSVSREKKERFSLILESASTNQTSMYLCASTRDRVENTIYFGEGSWLTVV.